One and the same sample provided the 29 T cell receptor beta chains below, sequenced in a study of T cell repertoires in cytomegalovirus infection. One entry per CDR3 protein results from TCRdb running MiXCR on the reads. The data contain 90,000 to 120,000 distinct CDR3 sequences, about 22% of them singletons. Material: CD8+ T cells from PBMCs. Receptors originate from a human donor in good health (CMV status not recorded). Some clones in this sample may be carry-over from other donors' samples.

This clonotype appeared many times. The V call is TRBV7-8, the J call TRBJ2-6, with 7 bases matching TRBD1. The CDR3 is made up of 16 amino acids. The V gene's germline CDR1 is SGHVS and CDR2 FQNEAQ. The J segment lost 2 bases and the V segment lost 1 base, leaving 2 bases of the junction unmatched. The CDR3 DNA follows: TGTGCCAGCAGCTTAGGAACAGGGGCTGGGGCCAACGTCCTGACTTTC. Its translation is CASSLGTGAGANVLTF. Based on the CDR3 plus reference TRBV7-8 and TRBJ2-6, the full variable domain is GAGVSQSPRYKVAKRGQDVALRCDPISGHVSLFWYQQALGQGPEFLTYFQNEAQLDKSGLPSDRFFAERPEGSVSTLKIQRTQQEDSAVYLCASSLGTGAGANVLTFGAGSRLTVL.

This clonotype was recorded many times. The chain has TRBV11-2 and TRBJ2-6; D is uncertain. V dropped 3 bases and J dropped 8 bases, with 17 bases sitting between them. The CDR3 covers 16 residues. The germline gives CDR1 SGHAT, CDR2 FQNNGV. CDR3 region: CASSFVEVLGTNVLTF. The DNA for the CDR3 is TGTGCCAGCAGCTTCGTTGAGGTTCTGGGAACCAACGTCCTGACTTTC.

This clonotype appeared a few times. The CDR3 is CASSIDTGELFF. The CDR3 coding sequence is TGTGCCAGCAGTATCGACACCGGGGAGCTGTTTTTT. The chain carries TRBV28 and TRBJ2-2; D ambiguous. The V gene lost 5 bases and the J gene lost 3 bases, with 4 bases spanning the gap. Germline lookup yields CDR1 MDHEN and CDR2 SYDVKM. This CDR3 spans 12 amino acids.

This clonotype was seen repeatedly, ten times or more. The chain combines TRBV25-1 with TRBJ1-1; D is unresolved. The CDR3 has 14 amino acids. Germline V gene data show CDR1 as MGHDK and CDR2 as SYGVNS. Trimming stripped 5 bases from V and 5 bases from J, with 15 bases between. The DNA for the CDR3 is TGTGCCAGCAGTTCTCGGTCTAGCAAGACTGAAGCTTTCTTT. It is translated as CASSSRSSKTEAFF.

The chain recombines TRBV7-3 with TRBJ2-1; D is unclear. This CDR3 has 13 residues. Per the germline V gene, CDR1 is SGHTA and CDR2 is FQGTGA. V lost 4 bases and J lost 4, with 8 bases in between. The CDR3 sequence: CASSSTAYNEQFF. The CDR3 nucleotides read TGTGCCAGCAGCTCGACTGCATACAATGAGCAGTTCTTC.

The chain recombines TRBV20-1 with TRBJ2-7; D gene unclear. V lost 3 bases and J lost 2, with 8 bases in between. Germline V gene lookup returns CDR1 DFQATT and CDR2 SNEGSKA (reference sequence). The CDR3 is made up of 12 amino acids. The CDR3 DNA is TGCAGTGCTAGCTCGGGTCCCTACGAGCAGTACTTC. This encodes CSASSGPYEQYF.

The gene calls are TRBV5-1 and TRBJ2-3; TRBD2 is a possible D gene (5 bases). V was cut by 3 bases and J by 2 bases, with 13 bases left in between. Germline CDR1 reads SGHRS; CDR2 reads YFSETQ. This CDR3 is built from 15 residues. CDR3 region: CASSSESGNTDTQYF. In DNA, the CDR3 is TGCGCCAGCAGCTCCGAAAGCGGAAACACAGATACGCAGTATTTT.

This clonotype has more than one count but fewer than ten. The chain joins TRBV12-3 or TRBV12-4 to TRBJ2-5; D could derive from TRBD1 or TRBD2 (5 bases each). The CDR3 runs to 15 residues. V lost 3 bases and J 2 bases, leaving 13 bases between the germline ends. CDR3 coding DNA: TGTGCCAGCAGTTTTACCGGGACGGCTCAAGAGACCCAGTACTTC. Translated, it gives CASSFTGTAQETQYF.

This clonotype has more than one count but fewer than ten. V and J are TRBV9 and TRBJ2-7, with 7 nucleotides matching TRBD2. V shed 0 bases and J 2 bases; nucleotides not matched to a gene: 2. Germline loops: CDR1 SGDLS, CDR2 YYNGEE. CDR3 size: 14 residues. This chain's CDR3 is CASSVGGGTYEQYF. CDR3 DNA sequence: TGTGCCAGCAGCGTAGGCGGGGGAACCTACGAGCAGTACTTC.

The chain couples TRBV4-1 to TRBJ2-3, with D possibly matching TRBD1 (6 bases). Per the germline V gene, CDR1 is MGHRA and CDR2 is YSYEKL. Trimming removed 2 bases from V and 0 bases from J, with 9 bases in between. The CDR3 length is 15 residues. The CDR3 sequence: CASSQRTDSTDTQYF. Here the CDR3 DNA reads TGCGCCAGCAGCCAAAGGACAGATAGCACAGATACGCAGTATTTT.

A few counts support this clonotype. This chain connects TRBV28 to TRBJ1-3, with 9 bases fitting TRBD1. The CDR3 contains 16 residues. The germline V gene has CDR1 MDHEN and CDR2 SYDVKM. After removal of 6 bases from V and 0 bases from J, the junction contained 6 bases not matched to a gene. CDR3 in amino acids: CASSPGTGTSGNTIYF. The CDR3, as DNA: TGTGCCAGCAGCCCCGGGACAGGGACCTCTGGAAACACCATATATTTT. Using reference TRBV28 and TRBJ1-3 for the parts outside the CDR3, the full variable domain is DVKVTQSSRYLVKRTGEKVFLECVQDMDHENMFWYRQDPGLGLRLIYFSYDVKMKEKGDIPEGYSVSREKKERFSLILESASTNQTSMYLCASSPGTGTSGNTIYFGEGSWLTVV.

Only a few counts were recorded for this clonotype. The V gene is TRBV27, the J gene TRBJ1-2; no clear D gene. CDR3 length equals 14 residues. The V and J ends lost 0 bases and 0 bases respectively, with 5 bases between them. CDR1 is MNHEY and CDR2 is SMNVEV in the germline V gene (reference sequence). The CDR3 loop is CASSLSGANYGYTF. The CDR3 coding sequence is TGTGCCAGCAGTTTATCCGGGGCTAACTATGGCTACACCTTC.

This clonotype was seen only a few times. The gene calls are TRBV6-1 and TRBJ1-2, with 7 bases that match TRBD1. The V segment lost 10 bases and the J segment 2 bases; nucleotides outside the gene matches: 4. CDR3 length: 12 residues. Germline CDR1 MNHNS, CDR2 SASEGT. CDR3 coding DNA: TGTGCCACCACGGGACAGAACTATGGCTACACCTTC. Translation gives CATTGQNYGYTF.

V and J are TRBV6-6 and TRBJ2-1; 13 bases are a match to TRBD2. Trimming took 8 bases from V and 8 from J; bases not matched to a gene: 9. This CDR3 spans 15 amino acids. Germline CDR1 reads MNHNY; CDR2 reads SVGAGI (reference sequence). The DNA of the CDR3 is TGTGCCAGCCGCAGACTAGCGGGAGGATGGGATGAGCAGTTCTTC. This sequence encodes CASRRLAGGWDEQFF.

The V gene is TRBV25-1, the J gene TRBJ1-1, with 9 bases fitting TRBD1. CDR1 is MGHDK and CDR2 is SYGVNS in the germline V gene. The CDR3 length is 15 residues. The J segment lost 6 bases and the V segment lost 7 bases, leaving 12 bases of the junction unmatched. DNA of the CDR3: TGTGCCAGCATCCCCGGGACAGGGATTCGCGCTGAAGCTTTCTTT. This codes for CASIPGTGIRAEAFF.

This clonotype has just a few counts. The J gene is TRBJ2-5, the V gene TRBV2, with 9 nucleotides matching TRBD2. The CDR3 covers 14 residues. Germline CDR1 and CDR2: SNHLY and FYNNEI. With 4 bases clipped from V and 5 bases from J, the junction kept 5 bases outside the gene matches. The CDR3 here is CASSVLAGDETQYF. DNA for the CDR3: TGTGCCAGCAGTGTTTTAGCGGGAGATGAGACCCAGTACTTC.

This clonotype was counted at least ten times. The chain employs TRBV6-2 or TRBV6-3 and TRBJ2-7; TRBD1 aligns across 9 bases. Germline CDR1 and CDR2: MNHEY and SVGEGT. This CDR3 comprises 13 residues. Trimming at V came to 4 bases and at J to 4 bases, leaving 2 bases not matched to a gene. The CDR3 bases are TGTGCCAGCAGTTTGGACAGGGGTTACGAGCAGTACTTC. It translates to CASSLDRGYEQYF.

This clonotype was seen ten or more times. This chain links TRBV7-9 with TRBJ1-1, with unresolved D. CDR3 length: 15 residues. Germline assignment: CDR1 SEHNR and CDR2 FQNEAQ (reference sequence). The V end was cut by 6 bases, the J end by 1 base, with 15 bases between. The CDR3 DNA reads as TGTGCCAGCAGTTTAATCGGCGGGAAGAACACTGAAGCTTTCTTT. Residues: CASSLIGGKNTEAFF.

V and J are TRBV28 and TRBJ2-1; D is perhaps TRBD2 (5 bases). Per the germline V gene, CDR1 is MDHEN and CDR2 is SYDVKM. Trimming shortened V by 2 bases and J by 4 bases, and 12 bases separated the two germline ends. The CDR3 runs 15 residues. The CDR3 sequence: CASSLGERIYNEQFF. CDR3 sequence (DNA): TGTGCCAGCAGTTTAGGGGAGCGGATTTACAATGAGCAGTTCTTC.

This clonotype was counted a few times. The chain joins TRBV7-9 to TRBJ1-5; D uncertain. Trimming stripped 0 bases from V and 2 bases from J, with 5 bases between. The CDR3 length is 14 residues. The germline V gene has CDR1 SEHNR and CDR2 FQNEAQ (reference sequence). This CDR3 is CASSLAQGNQPQHF. The CDR3 DNA reads as TGTGCCAGCAGCTTAGCGCAGGGCAATCAGCCCCAGCATTTT.

A remark on this clonotype: The junction departs from germline at one end; a sequencing error may be responsible. The chain couples TRBV6-2 or TRBV6-3 to TRBJ2-7; TRBD1 might be the D (6 bases). Germline assignment: CDR1 MNHEY and CDR2 SVGEGT. The CDR3 covers 15 residues. CDR3 amino acids: CASRPDSASSYQQYF. The CDR3 nucleotides are TGTGCCAGCAGACCGGACAGCGCAAGCTCCTACCAGCAGTACTTC.

V is TRBV28 and J is TRBJ1-6; D ambiguous. V was clipped by 2 bases and J by 8 bases, with 10 bases between them. CDR1 and CDR2 from the germline V gene are MDHEN and SYDVKM. The CDR3 has 14 residues. The CDR3 sequence is CASSLMGRDSPLHF. CDR3 nucleotide sequence: TGTGCCAGCAGTTTAATGGGGAGAGATTCACCCCTCCACTTT.

This clonotype was found a few times. The chain is built from TRBV4-3 and TRBJ2-3; the D gene is possibly TRBD2 (6 bases). CDR1 and CDR2 from the germline V gene are LGHNA and YSLEER. Trimming removed 1 base from V and 11 bases from J, with 19 bases in between. The CDR3 length is 15 residues. The DNA for the CDR3 is TGCGCCAGCAGCCAAGTGACCCCGCCTGCGCGGGAGCAGTATTTT. Its protein is CASSQVTPPAREQYF.

This clonotype has at least ten counts. This chain links TRBV7-8 with TRBJ1-1; 9 nucleotides line up with TRBD1. The junction had 14 bases not matched to a gene; V was cut back by 5 bases and J by 10 bases. The CDR3 is 15 residues long. Germline CDR1 is SGHVS and CDR2 is FQNEAQ. This chain's CDR3 is CASSKSSGTGSGAFF. In DNA, the CDR3 is TGTGCCAGCAGCAAAAGTTCCGGGACAGGGTCTGGAGCTTTCTTT.

This sequence joins TRBV28 and TRBJ2-3; D gene ambiguous. Deletions cut 5 bases from V and 5 bases from J, with 8 bases between. Germline V gene lookup returns CDR1 MDHEN and CDR2 SYDVKM. The CDR3 contains 12 residues. The CDR3 bases are TGTGCCAGCAGTCCGGACGGAGATACGCAGTATTTT. It specifies CASSPDGDTQYF.

This clonotype has more than one count but fewer than ten. The V call is TRBV18, the J call TRBJ2-7; no firm D call. Between the trimmed V and J ends, which lost 0 bases and 3 bases, there was a span of 9 bases. This CDR3 is built from 14 residues. Germline CDR1 and CDR2: KGHSH and LQKENI. The CDR3 coding sequence is TGTGCCAGCTCACCACCAGACAAATACTACGAGCAGTACTTC. It translates to CASSPPDKYYEQYF.

The chain couples TRBV12-3 or TRBV12-4 to TRBJ2-7; D tentatively reads TRBD1 or TRBD2 (6 bases each). The length of the CDR3 is 13 residues. The ends were cut back, 7 bases at V and 2 bases at J, with 12 bases in the middle. In DNA, the CDR3 is TGTGCCAGCACCTGGGGGGACACCTACGAGCAGTACTTC. This sequence encodes CASTWGDTYEQYF.

As for this clonotype: A read error may explain this, as a much larger clone is one base away. This chain links TRBV7-2 with TRBJ2-5; D may match TRBD1 or TRBD2 (5 bases each). V was clipped by 2 bases and J by 2 bases, with 12 bases between them. Germline-derived CDR1 and CDR2 are SGHTA and FQGNSA. This CDR3 region has 15 residues. This CDR3 reads CASSLTEGYQETQYF. The CDR3 DNA sequence: TGTGCCAGCAGCTTAACAGAGGGGTATCAAGAGACCCAGTACTTC.

Only a few counts were recorded for this clonotype. CDR3 protein: CASSQESSLKFNNEQFF. CDR3 DNA sequence: TGCGCCAGCAGCCAAGAATCTAGCCTCAAGTTTAACAATGAGCAGTTCTTC. The chain links TRBV4-1 to TRBJ2-1; tentatively, D is TRBD2 (5 bases). CDR1 is MGHRA, CDR2 YSYEKL, per germline. The CDR3 has 17 residues. Trimming shortened V by 0 bases and J by 5 bases, and 17 bases separated the two germline ends.